The sample holds many counts of the clone carrying this TCR beta chain. No antigen is known for it. This sample was taken from a study of early T cells in non-severe SARS-CoV-2 infection. At the level of the study: Whole-blood bulk RNA, unsorted, was sequenced, and chains were unpaired. Overall study findings and caveats: In VDJdb matching, anti-spike CD8 responses were favored while private and CD4 specificities went missing.

With 2 bases removed from V and 0 bases from J, the gap between germline ends came to 17 bases. Germline V gives CDR1 DFQATT, CDR2 SNEGSKA (reference sequence). This CDR3 comprises 17 residues. Individual cDNA molecules each received unique molecular identifiers attached to them. TCRdb independently ran MiXCR on the 5' RACE reads; one entry per CDR3 protein. This table holds some 25,000 distinct CDR3 sequences, roughly 4.2% found once. The chain links TRBV20-1 to TRBJ2-1; tentative D call: TRBD2 (7 bases). Input material: whole blood. The clonotype was recovered from an adult who was a healthcare worker with PCR-confirmed SARS-CoV-2 infection or an uninfected control (not recorded which). CDR3 nucleotides: TGCAGTGCTAGAAGGCGGGGGCGACTAAGCTCCTACAATGAGCAGTTCTTC. Its translation is CSARRRGRLSSYNEQFF.